The 3 T cell receptor beta chains given below trace back to one sample, sequenced in a study of cytomegalovirus exposure and HLA in healthy donors. Sequencing used immunoSEQ multiplex PCR; TCRdb keeps in-frame clones, though not all of them. This table has about 190,000 clones, approximately 84% appearing once. Sequencing was performed on PBMCs. All receptors come from a man aged 18 to 35 in good health and CMV-seropositive.

The chain links TRBV11-1 to TRBJ2-3; D unresolved. The CDR3 has 14 amino acids. With 5 bases removed from V and 0 bases from J, the gap between germline ends came to 9 bases. Germline V lookup: CDR1 SGHAT, CDR2 FQDESV (reference sequence). CDR3 nucleotides: TGTGCCAGCAGCCCCCAGATAAGCACAGATACGCAGTATTTT. The encoded protein is CASSPQISTDTQYF.

The V and J genes are TRBV19 and TRBJ2-7; no clear D gene. CDR1 is LNHDA, CDR2 SQIVND, per germline (reference sequence). This CDR3 spans 13 amino acids. With 1 base removed from V and 4 bases from J, the gap between germline ends came to 8 bases. The CDR3 DNA reads TGTGCCAGTAGTATAGGGCGGTGGTACGAGCAGTACTTC. Its protein is CASSIGRWYEQYF.

The chain employs TRBV30 and TRBJ1-1; a weak D match, TRBD1 (6 bases). Germline V gene lookup returns CDR1 GTSNPN and CDR2 SVGIG (reference sequence). With 0 bases removed from V and 0 bases from J, the gap between germline ends came to 11 bases. This CDR3 contains 15 residues. CDR3 coding DNA: TGTGCCTGGAGTGTACCCCAGGGGATGAACACTGAAGCTTTCTTT. Translating gives CAWSVPQGMNTEAFF.